Listed below are T cell receptor beta chains from one sample, sequenced in a study of OX40 agonist ivuxolimab in advanced cancers. Generated by immunoSEQ multiplex PCR, the TCRdb table keeps only in-frame clones and is missing some. The data show approximately 25,000 clones, 77% seen once. Sequences were derived from CD4+ or CD8+ T cells sorted from blood, sampled in a trial of the OX40 agonist ivuxolimab. The receptors here all came from an adult with an advanced solid tumor such as melanoma, head and neck, liver or kidney cancer. Each CDR3 is given with its conserved first and last residue. Each record gives: V gene, D gene, J gene, clone size, CDR3 protein, CDR3 DNA. The D gene is left open where the match is weak. Size tells how often a clone was seen (once, few, many) or the class of an expanded clone, and some rows leave it out.

v_gene: TRBV2
d_gene: NA
j_gene: TRBJ2-7
abundance: once
CDR3aa: CASNPSTGYVSEQYF
CDR3nt: TGTGCCAGCAATCCCTCAACGGGATATGTTTCCGAGCAGTACTTC

v_gene: TRBV21-1
d_gene: NA
j_gene: TRBJ2-7
abundance: NA
CDR3aa: CASSKESDQYF
CDR3nt: TGTGCCAGCAGCAAAGAGTCTGATCAGTACTTC

v_gene: TRBV4-1
d_gene: TRBD2
j_gene: TRBJ2-1
abundance: NA
CDR3aa: CASSQTLAGVANEQFF
CDR3nt: TGCGCCAGCAGCCAAACTCTAGCGGGGGTAGCCAATGAGCAGTTCTTC

v_gene: TRBV27
d_gene: NA
j_gene: TRBJ2-1
abundance: NA
CDR3aa: CASSSIGPNYNEQFF
CDR3nt: TGTGCCAGCAGTTCTATCGGACCAAACTACAATGAGCAGTTCTTC

v_gene: TRBV30
d_gene: NA
j_gene: TRBJ1-1
abundance: NA
CDR3aa: CAWRSTWGLNTEAFF
CDR3nt: TGTGCCTGGAGGTCCACCTGGGGATTGAACACTGAAGCTTTCTTT

v_gene: TRBV18
d_gene: NA
j_gene: TRBJ1-1
abundance: NA
CDR3aa: CASSPDRKAFF
CDR3nt: TGTGCCAGCTCACCCGACAGGAAAGCTTTCTTT

v_gene: TRBV11-3
d_gene: NA
j_gene: TRBJ2-1
abundance: few
CDR3aa: CASSLTSLHEQFF
CDR3nt: TGTGCCAGCAGCTTAACTAGCCTCCATGAGCAGTTCTTC

v_gene: TRBV9
d_gene: TRBD2
j_gene: TRBJ2-2
abundance: NA
CDR3aa: CASSVDSAGGPDGELFF
CDR3nt: TGTGCCAGCAGCGTAGATTCGGCGGGAGGGCCGGACGGGGAGCTGTTTTTT

v_gene: TRBV5-4
d_gene: TRBD1
j_gene: TRBJ1-2
abundance: NA
CDR3aa: CASSVRDRDIYGYTF
CDR3nt: TGTGCCAGCAGCGTCCGGGACAGGGATATCTATGGCTACACCTTC

v_gene: TRBV6-5
d_gene: TRBD1
j_gene: TRBJ2-2
abundance: NA
CDR3aa: CASCRDRATGELFF
CDR3nt: TGTGCCAGCTGCCGGGACAGGGCCACCGGGGAGCTGTTTTTT

v_gene: TRBV13
d_gene: NA
j_gene: TRBJ2-7
abundance: NA
CDR3aa: CASSVGGGSYEQYF
CDR3nt: TGTGCCAGCAGCGTGGGGGGAGGCTCCTACGAGCAGTACTTC

v_gene: TRBV5-1
d_gene: TRBD1
j_gene: TRBJ1-1
abundance: NA
CDR3aa: CASSLKYDRGLLNEAFF
CDR3nt: TGCGCCAGCAGCTTAAAGTATGACAGGGGCCTACTAAATGAAGCTTTCTTT

v_gene: TRBV11-2
d_gene: TRBD2
j_gene: TRBJ2-1
abundance: NA
CDR3aa: CASSLARGERNEQFF
CDR3nt: TGTGCCAGCAGCTTAGCGCGGGGGGAAAGAAATGAGCAGTTCTTC

v_gene: TRBV28
d_gene: NA
j_gene: TRBJ2-2
abundance: medium-sized
CDR3aa: CASSRSRDPFTGELFF
CDR3nt: TGTGCCAGCAGCCGAAGCCGGGATCCTTTCACCGGGGAGCTGTTTTTT

v_gene: TRBV5-1
d_gene: NA
j_gene: TRBJ2-7
abundance: few
CDR3aa: CASWGRTRDGNSYEQYF
CDR3nt: TGCGCCAGCTGGGGCCGAACCCGGGACGGGAACTCCTACGAGCAGTACTTC

v_gene: TRBV6-5
d_gene: NA
j_gene: TRBJ2-7
abundance: NA
CDR3aa: CASSYLNYEQYF
CDR3nt: TGTGCCAGCAGTTACTTAAACTACGAGCAGTACTTC

v_gene: TRBV5-6
d_gene: NA
j_gene: TRBJ1-5
abundance: NA
CDR3aa: CASSLDQNQPQHF
CDR3nt: TGTGCCAGCAGCTTGGATCAGAATCAGCCCCAGCATTTT

v_gene: TRBV6-6
d_gene: NA
j_gene: TRBJ1-5
abundance: NA
CDR3aa: CASSTPGPSNQPQHF
CDR3nt: TGTGCCAGCAGCACACCGGGCCCTAGCAATCAGCCCCAGCATTTT

v_gene: TRBV28
d_gene: TRBD2
j_gene: TRBJ2-7
abundance: NA
CDR3aa: CASTHPAGTSGSIFSYEQYF
CDR3nt: TGTGCCAGCACTCACCCGGCGGGGACTAGCGGGAGTATCTTCTCCTACGAGCAGTACTTC

v_gene: TRBV27
d_gene: TRBD2
j_gene: TRBJ2-7
abundance: NA
CDR3aa: CATPLPGLKYEQYF
CDR3nt: TGTGCCACCCCCCTCCCGGGACTAAAGTACGAGCAGTACTTC

v_gene: TRBV7-9
d_gene: TRBD1
j_gene: TRBJ2-5
abundance: NA
CDR3aa: CASSGQGTHPTQYF
CDR3nt: TGTGCCAGCAGCGGACAGGGGACCCACCCGACCCAGTACTTC

v_gene: TRBV7-4
d_gene: NA
j_gene: TRBJ2-7
abundance: NA
CDR3aa: CASSNIRRYTPLF
CDR3nt: TGTGCCAGCAGTAACATTCGACGGTATACCCCCCTCTTC

v_gene: TRBV6-6
d_gene: TRBD1
j_gene: TRBJ1-5
abundance: NA
CDR3aa: CASGAGGSNQPQHF
CDR3nt: TGTGCCAGCGGGGCAGGGGGAAGCAATCAGCCCCAGCATTTT

v_gene: TRBV5-1
d_gene: NA
j_gene: TRBJ2-7
abundance: NA
CDR3aa: CASSLALKGEQYF
CDR3nt: TGCGCCAGCAGCTTGGCCCTCAAAGGCGAGCAGTACTTC

v_gene: TRBV6-9
d_gene: NA
j_gene: TRBJ2-5
abundance: NA
CDR3aa: CATERGMTLPKETQYF
CDR3nt: TGTGCCACGGAACGCGGGATGACACTTCCCAAAGAGACCCAGTACTTC

v_gene: TRBV15
d_gene: NA
j_gene: TRBJ1-1
abundance: NA
CDR3aa: CATSRDRSGVPSEAFF
CDR3nt: TGTGCCACCAGCAGAGATCGTAGTGGAGTGCCATCTGAAGCTTTCTTT

v_gene: TRBV7-8
d_gene: NA
j_gene: TRBJ2-7
abundance: NA
CDR3aa: CASSTGPNYEQYF
CDR3nt: TGTGCCAGCAGCACAGGACCTAACTACGAGCAGTACTTC

v_gene: TRBV2
d_gene: NA
j_gene: TRBJ1-1
abundance: medium-sized
CDR3aa: CASSEGHTEAFF
CDR3nt: TGTGCCAGCAGTGAAGGTCACACTGAAGCTTTCTTT

v_gene: TRBV20-1
d_gene: NA
j_gene: TRBJ2-1
abundance: NA
CDR3aa: CSASSHNEQFF
CDR3nt: TGCAGTGCTAGCTCCCACAATGAGCAGTTCTTC

v_gene: TRBV27
d_gene: NA
j_gene: TRBJ2-7
abundance: NA
CDR3aa: CASSLQRTPSYEQYF
CDR3nt: TGTGCCAGCAGTTTACAAAGGACTCCTTCCTACGAGCAGTACTTC

v_gene: TRBV7-9
d_gene: TRBD2
j_gene: TRBJ2-7
abundance: NA
CDR3aa: CASSLGAGGAYEQYF
CDR3nt: TGTGCCAGCAGCTTAGGGGCGGGGGGCGCCTACGAGCAGTACTTC

v_gene: TRBV29-1
d_gene: TRBD1
j_gene: TRBJ2-5
abundance: NA
CDR3aa: CSVGGTAETQYF
CDR3nt: TGCAGCGTTGGGGGGACAGCGGAGACCCAGTACTTC

v_gene: TRBV28
d_gene: TRBD2
j_gene: TRBJ2-7
abundance: NA
CDR3aa: CASRTSGSYEQYF
CDR3nt: TGTGCCAGCCGGACTAGCGGGAGCTACGAGCAGTACTTC

v_gene: TRBV30
d_gene: NA
j_gene: TRBJ1-1
abundance: NA
CDR3aa: CAWSRGLEAFF
CDR3nt: TGTGCCTGGAGTAGGGGACTGGAAGCTTTCTTT

v_gene: TRBV30
d_gene: TRBD2
j_gene: TRBJ2-6
abundance: NA
CDR3aa: CAGKRGSAGANVLTF
CDR3nt: TGTGCCGGAAAGCGGGGGAGCGCTGGGGCCAACGTCCTGACTTTC

v_gene: TRBV5-6
d_gene: NA
j_gene: TRBJ1-3
abundance: NA
CDR3aa: CASSRDSAGNTIYF
CDR3nt: TGTGCCAGCAGCCGTGACAGTGCAGGAAACACCATATATTTT

v_gene: TRBV7-2
d_gene: NA
j_gene: TRBJ2-7
abundance: NA
CDR3aa: CASSRSGAIDEQYF
CDR3nt: TGTGCCAGCAGCCGTAGCGGCGCGATTGACGAGCAGTACTTC

v_gene: TRBV4-1
d_gene: NA
j_gene: TRBJ2-7
abundance: NA
CDR3aa: CASSRGQGTGEQYF
CDR3nt: TGTGCCAGCAGCCGAGGGCAAGGTACGGGTGAGCAGTACTTC

v_gene: TRBV7-9
d_gene: TRBD1
j_gene: TRBJ1-6
abundance: few
CDR3aa: CASSPGQDYSPLHF
CDR3nt: TGTGCCAGCAGCCCTGGACAGGACTATTCACCCCTCCACTTT

v_gene: TRBV4-1
d_gene: TRBD2
j_gene: TRBJ2-3
abundance: NA
CDR3aa: CASSHSGGYTDTQYF
CDR3nt: TGCGCCAGCAGCCATAGCGGGGGATACACAGATACGCAGTATTTT

v_gene: TRBV29-1
d_gene: NA
j_gene: TRBJ2-1
abundance: NA
CDR3aa: CSVGTVGASSYNEQFF
CDR3nt: TGCAGCGTTGGCACGGTTGGAGCCAGCTCCTACAATGAGCAGTTCTTC

v_gene: TRBV5-4
d_gene: TRBD2
j_gene: TRBJ2-7
abundance: NA
CDR3aa: CASSFFQRGSYEQYF
CDR3nt: TGTGCCAGCAGCTTTTTTCAGCGGGGATCCTACGAGCAGTACTTC

v_gene: TRBV5-1
d_gene: NA
j_gene: TRBJ1-1
abundance: NA
CDR3aa: CASSQIRGNTEAFF
CDR3nt: TGCGCCAGCAGCCAAATTAGGGGGAACACTGAAGCTTTCTTT

v_gene: TRBV6-5
d_gene: NA
j_gene: TRBJ2-3
abundance: NA
CDR3aa: CASSFRQRPPDTQYF
CDR3nt: TGTGCCAGCAGTTTTCGGCAGAGGCCCCCAGATACGCAGTATTTT

v_gene: TRBV6-1
d_gene: NA
j_gene: TRBJ2-7
abundance: once
CDR3aa: CASSDILHYEQYF
CDR3nt: TGTGCCAGCAGCGACATACTGCACTACGAGCAGTACTTC

v_gene: TRBV29-1
d_gene: TRBD1
j_gene: TRBJ1-2
abundance: NA
CDR3aa: CSVDQGGGYGYTF
CDR3nt: TGCAGCGTCGATCAGGGGGGCGGCTATGGCTACACCTTC

v_gene: TRBV19
d_gene: NA
j_gene: TRBJ2-7
abundance: NA
CDR3aa: CASTSLVGEQYF
CDR3nt: TGTGCCAGTACGTCCCTGGTGGGCGAGCAGTACTTC

v_gene: TRBV28
d_gene: TRBD1
j_gene: TRBJ2-5
abundance: NA
CDR3aa: CASSYSQGARETQYF
CDR3nt: TGTGCCAGCAGTTATAGTCAGGGGGCACGGGAGACCCAGTACTTC

v_gene: TRBV7-9
d_gene: NA
j_gene: TRBJ1-1
abundance: NA
CDR3aa: CASSLMVVEAFF
CDR3nt: TGTGCCAGCAGCTTAATGGTAGTAGAAGCTTTCTTT

v_gene: TRBV29-1
d_gene: NA
j_gene: TRBJ2-4
abundance: NA
CDR3aa: CSARPSMAKNIQYF
CDR3nt: TGCAGCGCCCGACCGTCCATGGCCAAAAACATTCAGTACTTC

v_gene: TRBV19
d_gene: NA
j_gene: TRBJ1-2
abundance: NA
CDR3aa: CASTRGGGYGYTF
CDR3nt: TGTGCCAGTACCCGGGGTGGAGGCTATGGCTACACCTTC

v_gene: TRBV11-2
d_gene: NA
j_gene: TRBJ2-7
abundance: NA
CDR3aa: CASSLEADPFYEQYF
CDR3nt: TGTGCCAGCAGCTTAGAAGCGGACCCGTTCTACGAGCAGTACTTC